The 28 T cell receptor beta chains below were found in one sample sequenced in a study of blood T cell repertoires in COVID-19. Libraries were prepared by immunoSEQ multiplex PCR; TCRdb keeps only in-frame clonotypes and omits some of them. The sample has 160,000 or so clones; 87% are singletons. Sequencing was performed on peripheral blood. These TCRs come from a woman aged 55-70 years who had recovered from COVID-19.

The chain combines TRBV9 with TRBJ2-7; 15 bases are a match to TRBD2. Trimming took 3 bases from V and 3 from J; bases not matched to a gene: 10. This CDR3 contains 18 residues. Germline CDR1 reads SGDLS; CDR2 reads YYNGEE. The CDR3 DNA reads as TGTGCCAGCAGCGCAAAGGGACTAGCGGGGGGTCGATTCTACGAGCAGTACTTC. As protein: CASSAKGLAGGRFYEQYF.

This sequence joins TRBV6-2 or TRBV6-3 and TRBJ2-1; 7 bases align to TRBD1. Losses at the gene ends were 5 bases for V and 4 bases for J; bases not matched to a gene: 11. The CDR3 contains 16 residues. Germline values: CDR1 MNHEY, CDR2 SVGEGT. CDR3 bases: TGTGCCAGCAGTCGATTACAGGGGCCCTCTTACAATGAGCAGTTCTTC. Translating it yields CASSRLQGPSYNEQFF.

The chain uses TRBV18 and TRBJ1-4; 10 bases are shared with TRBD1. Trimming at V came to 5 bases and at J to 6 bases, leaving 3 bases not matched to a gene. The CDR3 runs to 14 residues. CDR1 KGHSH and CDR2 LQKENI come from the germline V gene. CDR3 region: CASSSGTGDEKLFF. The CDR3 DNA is TGTGCCAGCTCATCCGGGACAGGGGATGAAAAACTGTTTTTT.

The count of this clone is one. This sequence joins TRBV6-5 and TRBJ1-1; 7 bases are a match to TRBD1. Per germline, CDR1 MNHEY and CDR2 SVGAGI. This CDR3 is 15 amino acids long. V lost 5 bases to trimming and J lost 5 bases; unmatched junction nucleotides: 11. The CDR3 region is CASSPGGGRGTEAFF. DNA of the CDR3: TGTGCCAGCAGTCCGGGAGGGGGCCGAGGAACTGAAGCTTTCTTT.

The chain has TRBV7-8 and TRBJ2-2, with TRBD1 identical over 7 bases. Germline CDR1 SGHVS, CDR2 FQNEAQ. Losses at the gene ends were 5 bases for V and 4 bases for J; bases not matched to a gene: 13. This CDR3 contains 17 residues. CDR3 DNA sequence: TGTGCCAGCAGCCACACGACAGGGCTGTTGGGCACCGGGGAGCTGTTTTTT. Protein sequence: CASSHTTGLLGTGELFF.

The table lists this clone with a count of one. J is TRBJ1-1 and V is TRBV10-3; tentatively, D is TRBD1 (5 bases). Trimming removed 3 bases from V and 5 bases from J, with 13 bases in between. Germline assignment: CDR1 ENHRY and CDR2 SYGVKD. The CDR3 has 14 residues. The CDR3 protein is CAISERQGRTEAFF. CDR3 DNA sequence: TGTGCCATCAGTGAACGGCAGGGAAGGACTGAAGCTTTCTTT.

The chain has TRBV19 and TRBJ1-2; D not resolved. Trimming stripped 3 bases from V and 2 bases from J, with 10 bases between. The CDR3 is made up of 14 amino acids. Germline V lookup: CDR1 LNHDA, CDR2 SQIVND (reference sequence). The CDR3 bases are TGTGCCAGTAGTATGGCGGCACTAAACTATGGCTACACCTTC. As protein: CASSMAALNYGYTF.

The CDR3 protein is CSVVWGQVPNEQFF. DNA for the CDR3: TGCAGCGTTGTCTGGGGACAGGTACCCAATGAGCAGTTCTTC. The V call is TRBV29-1, the J call TRBJ2-1; 8 nucleotides align to TRBD1. The CDR3 runs 14 residues. The germline CDR1 and CDR2 sequences are SQVTM and ANQGSEA. Unmatched junction bases numbered 8, after V lost 4 bases and J lost 6 bases.

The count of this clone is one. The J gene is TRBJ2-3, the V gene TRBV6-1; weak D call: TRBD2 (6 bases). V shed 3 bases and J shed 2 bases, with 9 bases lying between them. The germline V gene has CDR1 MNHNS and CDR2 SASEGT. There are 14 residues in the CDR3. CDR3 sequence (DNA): TGTGCCAGCAGTGACCGCGGGGACACAGATACGCAGTATTTT. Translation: CASSDRGDTDTQYF.

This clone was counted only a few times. The CDR3 bases are TGTGCCAGTAGTTCACCCCCCGGGACTACTCACAATGAGCAGTTCTTC. Translated, it gives CASSSPPGTTHNEQFF. The chain combines TRBV19 with TRBJ2-1; TRBD2 agrees at 7 bases. V was pared by 5 bases and J by 5 bases, with 12 bases of the junction left unmatched. Germline CDR1 reads LNHDA; CDR2 reads SQIVND (reference sequence). This CDR3 comprises 16 residues.

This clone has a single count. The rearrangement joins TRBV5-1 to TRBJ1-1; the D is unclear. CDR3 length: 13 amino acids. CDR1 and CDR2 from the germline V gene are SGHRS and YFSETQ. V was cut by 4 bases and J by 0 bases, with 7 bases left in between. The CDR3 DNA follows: TGCGCCAGCAGCGGTTCTATGAACACTGAAGCTTTCTTT. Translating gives CASSGSMNTEAFF. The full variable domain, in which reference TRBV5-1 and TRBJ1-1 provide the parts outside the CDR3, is KAGVTQTPRYLIKTRGQQVTLSCSPISGHRSVSWYQQTPGQGLQFLFEYFSETQRNKGNFPGRFSGRQFSNSRSEMNVSTLELGDSALYLCASSGSMNTEAFFGQGTRLTVV.

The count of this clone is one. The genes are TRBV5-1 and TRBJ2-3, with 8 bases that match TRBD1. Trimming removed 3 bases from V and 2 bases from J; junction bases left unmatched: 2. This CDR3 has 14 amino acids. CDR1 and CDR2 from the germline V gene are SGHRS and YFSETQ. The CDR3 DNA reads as TGCGCCAGCAGCTGGGACAGGCCCACAGATACGCAGTATTTT. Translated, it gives CASSWDRPTDTQYF.

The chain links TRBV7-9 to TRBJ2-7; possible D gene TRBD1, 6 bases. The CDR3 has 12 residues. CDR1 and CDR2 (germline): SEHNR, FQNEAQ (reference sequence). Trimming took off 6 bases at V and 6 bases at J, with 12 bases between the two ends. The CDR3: CASSRDMLEQYF. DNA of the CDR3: TGTGCCAGCAGTAGGGACATGCTCGAGCAGTACTTC.

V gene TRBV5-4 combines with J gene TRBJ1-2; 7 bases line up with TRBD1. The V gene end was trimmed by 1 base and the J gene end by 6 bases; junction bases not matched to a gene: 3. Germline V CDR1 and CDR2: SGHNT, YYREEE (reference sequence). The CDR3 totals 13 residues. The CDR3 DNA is TGTGCCAGCAGCTTGACAGGGGTGGATGGCTACACCTTC. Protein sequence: CASSLTGVDGYTF.

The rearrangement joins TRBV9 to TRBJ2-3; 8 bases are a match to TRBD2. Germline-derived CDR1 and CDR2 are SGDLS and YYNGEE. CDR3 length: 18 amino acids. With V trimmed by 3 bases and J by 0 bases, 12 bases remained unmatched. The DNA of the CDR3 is TGTGCCAGCAGCGCCCGCGCCCAGACTAGCGTCAGCACAGATACGCAGTATTTT. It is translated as CASSARAQTSVSTDTQYF.

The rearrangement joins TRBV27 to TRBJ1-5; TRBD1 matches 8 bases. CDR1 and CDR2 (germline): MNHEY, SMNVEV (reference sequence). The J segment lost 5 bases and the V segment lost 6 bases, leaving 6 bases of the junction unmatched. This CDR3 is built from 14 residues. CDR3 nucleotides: TGTGCCAGCAGAGATGGACAGGGAGATCAGCCCCAGCATTTT. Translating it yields CASRDGQGDQPQHF.

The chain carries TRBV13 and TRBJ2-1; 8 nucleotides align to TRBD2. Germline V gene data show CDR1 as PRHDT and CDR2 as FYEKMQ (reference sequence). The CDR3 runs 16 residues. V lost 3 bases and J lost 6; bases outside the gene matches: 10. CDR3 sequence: CASSFLSGGPFNEQFF. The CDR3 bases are TGTGCCAGCAGCTTTCTATCGGGGGGGCCATTCAATGAGCAGTTCTTC.

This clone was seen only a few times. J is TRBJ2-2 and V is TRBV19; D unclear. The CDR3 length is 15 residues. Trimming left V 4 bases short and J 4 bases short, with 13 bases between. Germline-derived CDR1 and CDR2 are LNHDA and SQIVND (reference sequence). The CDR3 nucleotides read TGTGCCAGTAGTACCGCTTGGTCGGGCACCGGGGAGCTGTTTTTT. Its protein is CASSTAWSGTGELFF.

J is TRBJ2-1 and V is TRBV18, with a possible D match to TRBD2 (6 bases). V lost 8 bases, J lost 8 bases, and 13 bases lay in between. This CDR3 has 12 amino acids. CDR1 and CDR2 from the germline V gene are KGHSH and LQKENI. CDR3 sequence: CASRRGPDEQFF. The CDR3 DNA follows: TGTGCCAGCCGGAGGGGACCCGATGAGCAGTTCTTC.

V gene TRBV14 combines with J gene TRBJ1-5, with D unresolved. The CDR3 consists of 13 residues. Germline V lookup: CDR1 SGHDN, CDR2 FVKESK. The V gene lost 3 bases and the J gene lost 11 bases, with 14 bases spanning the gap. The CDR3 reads CASSQSGFGAQHF. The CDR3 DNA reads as TGTGCCAGCAGCCAGTCGGGATTCGGGGCCCAGCATTTT.

In DNA, the CDR3 is TGTGCCAGCAGCCGGGGGGGAGGCCTCGGAGGCTACACCTTC. It translates to CASSRGGGLGGYTF. The rearrangement uses TRBV5-5 and TRBJ1-2, with D perhaps matching TRBD1 (5 bases). With 4 bases removed from V and 8 bases from J, the gap between germline ends came to 18 bases. This CDR3 comprises 14 residues. Germline CDR1 reads SGHKS; CDR2 reads YYEKEE (reference sequence).

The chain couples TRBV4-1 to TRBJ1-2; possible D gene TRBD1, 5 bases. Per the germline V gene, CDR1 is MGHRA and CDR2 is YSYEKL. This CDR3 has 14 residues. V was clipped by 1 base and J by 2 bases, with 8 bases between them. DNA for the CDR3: TGCGCCAGCAGCCAAGTCGCAGGGAACTATGGCTACACCTTC. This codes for CASSQVAGNYGYTF.

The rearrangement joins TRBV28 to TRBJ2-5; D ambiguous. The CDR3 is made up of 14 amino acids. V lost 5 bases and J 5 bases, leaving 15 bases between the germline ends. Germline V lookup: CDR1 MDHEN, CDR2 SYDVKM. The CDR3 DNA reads TGTGCCAGCAGTGTCCCCCCACTTAGCGAGACCCAGTACTTC. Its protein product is CASSVPPLSETQYF.

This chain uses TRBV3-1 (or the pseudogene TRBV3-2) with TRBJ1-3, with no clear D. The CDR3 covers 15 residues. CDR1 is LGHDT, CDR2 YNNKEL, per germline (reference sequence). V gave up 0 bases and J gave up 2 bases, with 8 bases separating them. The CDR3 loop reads CASSQDIVPGNTIYF. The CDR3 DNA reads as TGTGCCAGCAGCCAAGATATAGTTCCTGGAAACACCATATATTTT.

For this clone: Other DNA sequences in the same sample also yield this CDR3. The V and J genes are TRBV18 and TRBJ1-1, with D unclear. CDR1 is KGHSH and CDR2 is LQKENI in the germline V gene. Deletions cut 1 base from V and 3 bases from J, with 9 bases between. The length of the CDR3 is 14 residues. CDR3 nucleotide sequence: TGTGCCAGCTCACCACTTGGAGGAGACACTGAAGCTTTCTTT. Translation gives CASSPLGGDTEAFF.

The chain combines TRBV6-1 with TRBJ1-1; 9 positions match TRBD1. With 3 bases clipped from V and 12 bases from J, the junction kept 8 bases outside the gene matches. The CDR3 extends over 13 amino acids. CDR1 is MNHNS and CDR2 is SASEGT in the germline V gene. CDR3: CASSDEDRGTTFF. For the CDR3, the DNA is TGTGCCAGCAGTGATGAGGACAGGGGAACAACTTTCTTT.

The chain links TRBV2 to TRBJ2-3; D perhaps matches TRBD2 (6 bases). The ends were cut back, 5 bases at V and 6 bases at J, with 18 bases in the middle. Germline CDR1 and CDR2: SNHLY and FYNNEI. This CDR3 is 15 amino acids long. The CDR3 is CASSPTSPLGDTQYF. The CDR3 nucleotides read TGTGCCAGCAGTCCTACTAGCCCGCTTGGCGATACGCAGTATTTT.

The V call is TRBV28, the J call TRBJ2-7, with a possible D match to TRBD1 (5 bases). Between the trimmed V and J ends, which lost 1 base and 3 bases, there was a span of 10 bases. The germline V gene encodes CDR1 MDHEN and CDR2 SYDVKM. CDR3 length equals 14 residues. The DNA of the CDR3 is TGTGCCAGCAGTTTATTAGGGGAAAACTACGAGCAGTACTTC. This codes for CASSLLGENYEQYF.